The 24 T cell receptor beta chains below come from one sample, sequenced in a study of blood T cell repertoires in COVID-19. TCRdb keeps only in-frame clones here, not all; method: immunoSEQ multiplex PCR. The sample comprises 350,000 or so clones, more than 70% of which are singletons, and approximately 1% rests with the top ten. Sequencing was done on a sample of PBMCs or T cells enriched from blood (not recorded which). These receptors were collected from a woman aged 30 to 39 who had been exposed to COVID-19.

This clone was observed a single time. The V and J genes are TRBV9 and TRBJ1-2; TRBD1 matches at 7 bases. V shed 3 bases, J shed 6 bases, and the junction held 17 bases outside the gene matches. Germline V gives CDR1 SGDLS, CDR2 YYNGEE. The CDR3 contains 17 residues. The CDR3 sequence is CASSGPDRALGSNGYTF. The CDR3, as DNA: TGTGCCAGCAGCGGACCAGACAGGGCCCTCGGTTCGAATGGCTACACCTTC.

The rearrangement links TRBV5-1 to TRBJ2-5; D may be TRBD2 (6 bases). CDR3 length: 11 amino acids. Trimming took off 4 bases at V and 5 bases at J, with 6 bases between the two ends. Germline CDR1 and CDR2: SGHRS and YFSETQ. This CDR3 reads CASSGGETQYF. Here the CDR3 DNA reads TGCGCCAGCAGCGGGGGGGAGACCCAGTACTTC.

This clone appeared a single time. The J gene is TRBJ1-3, the V gene TRBV11-2; 9 bases map to TRBD1. CDR3 length equals 15 residues. The V segment lost 5 bases and the J segment 2 bases; nucleotides outside the gene matches: 4. Per germline, CDR1 SGHAT and CDR2 FQNNGV. The CDR3 here is CASSRGTGTGNTIYF. The CDR3 DNA is TGTGCCAGCAGCCGGGGGACAGGGACTGGAAACACCATATATTTT.

The chain is built from TRBV28 and TRBJ2-7, with 12 bases matching TRBD2. The CDR3 has 17 residues. CDR1 and CDR2 from the germline V gene are MDHEN and SYDVKM. The J segment lost 1 base and the V segment lost 11 bases, leaving 15 bases of the junction unmatched. The CDR3, as DNA: TGTGCCTGCGAGGGGCGGACTAGCGGGATGGCTTCCTACGAGCAGTACTTC. It yields the protein CACEGRTSGMASYEQYF.

V is TRBV2 and J is TRBJ2-7, with 9 bases matching TRBD2. From germline, CDR1 is SNHLY and CDR2 FYNNEI. This CDR3 spans 15 amino acids. J was trimmed by 3 bases and V by 7 bases; bases with no gene match: 10. The chain's CDR3 is CASKRASGDYYEQYF. The CDR3 DNA is TGTGCCAGCAAGAGGGCTAGCGGGGACTACTACGAGCAGTACTTC.

This clone came up a few times. The chain carries TRBV5-8 and TRBJ1-5, with D possibly matching TRBD1 (5 bases). Per the germline V gene, CDR1 is SGHTS and CDR2 is YDEGEE. The CDR3 sequence is 13 residues long. V lost 4 bases and J lost 4, with 9 bases in between. In DNA, the CDR3 is TGTGCCAGCAGCCACGACAGAAATCAGCCCCAGCATTTT. Its translation is CASSHDRNQPQHF.

V and J are TRBV24-1 and TRBJ2-3, with 13 bases identical to TRBD2. After removal of 7 bases from V and 1 base from J, the junction contained 13 bases not matched to a gene. The germline V gene encodes CDR1 KGHDR and CDR2 SFDVKD. The CDR3 spans 19 residues. This chain's CDR3 is CATSDGLAGVKSRTDTQYF. In DNA, the CDR3 is TGTGCCACCAGCGACGGACTAGCGGGAGTTAAATCCCGCACAGATACGCAGTATTTT.

The rearrangement joins TRBV11-2 to TRBJ1-5; 7 bases agree with TRBD1. J gave up 3 bases and V 1 base, and 3 bases lay outside the gene matches. This CDR3 is built from 15 residues. CDR1 SGHAT and CDR2 FQNNGV come from the germline V gene. The CDR3 DNA reads as TGTGCCAGCAGCTTAGGACAGGGCCACAATCAGCCCCAGCATTTT. Its translation: CASSLGQGHNQPQHF.

The chain carries TRBV7-9 and TRBJ1-2; 8 bases are shared with TRBD1. This CDR3 contains 18 residues. The J segment lost 4 bases and the V segment lost 1 base, leaving 14 bases of the junction unmatched. The V gene's germline CDR1 is SEHNR and CDR2 FQNEAQ (reference sequence). CDR3 amino acids: CASSLGGAGGALAYGYTF. CDR3 coding DNA: TGTGCCAGCAGCTTAGGGGGAGCAGGGGGCGCTTTGGCCTATGGCTACACCTTC.

This clone was detected only once. The V and J genes are TRBV2 and TRBJ2-7, with D possibly matching TRBD1 (6 bases). V was clipped by 3 bases and J by 1 base, with 19 bases between them. Germline V CDR1 and CDR2: SNHLY, FYNNEI. The CDR3 is 17 amino acids. For the CDR3, the DNA is TGTGCCAGCAGTGAGCTCGTGCGACAGGAGTATTCCTACGAGCAGTACTTC. Protein product: CASSELVRQEYSYEQYF.

This sequence joins TRBV29-1 and TRBJ1-1; tentative D call: TRBD1 (5 bases). The CDR3 consists of 14 residues. The germline gives CDR1 SQVTM, CDR2 ANQGSEA. Trimming cost V 5 bases and J 4 bases, with 17 bases left between them. CDR3 residues: CSVPNPPGGTEAFF. The CDR3 region has the DNA TGCAGCGTTCCAAACCCACCGGGGGGCACTGAAGCTTTCTTT.

The V and J genes are TRBV19 and TRBJ1-2, with D uncertain. The CDR3 is 13 residues long. Per germline, CDR1 LNHDA and CDR2 SQIVND (reference sequence). V was pared by 3 bases and J by 8 bases, with 13 bases between. The CDR3 spells CASSIREGGGYTF. CDR3 DNA sequence: TGTGCCAGTAGTATCAGAGAAGGCGGGGGCTACACCTTC.

The chain recombines TRBV4-1 with TRBJ1-3; D gene uncertain. CDR3 length: 15 residues. Trimming pared 0 bases from V and 2 bases from J, leaving 8 bases between. The germline CDR1 and CDR2 sequences are MGHRA and YSYEKL. The CDR3 here is CASSQDPTTGNTIYF. CDR3 sequence (DNA): TGCGCCAGCAGCCAAGACCCGACAACTGGAAACACCATATATTTT.

The DNA of the CDR3 is TGTGCCAGCAGCCAATACATCATTGAGACTCCCGTCTATGGCTACACCTTC. Amino acid sequence: CASSQYIIETPVYGYTF. This sequence joins TRBV3-1 (or the pseudogene TRBV3-2) and TRBJ1-2; the D is unclear. In germline, CDR1 is LGHDT, CDR2 YNNKEL (reference sequence). This CDR3 region has 17 residues. The germline V and J ends were trimmed by 2 bases and 4 bases, with 20 bases remaining between them.

This rearrangement joins TRBV19 to TRBJ2-3; D is perhaps TRBD1 (6 bases). Germline V gives CDR1 LNHDA, CDR2 SQIVND (reference sequence). This CDR3 has 14 residues. V was shortened by 3 bases and J by 0 bases, with 7 bases between the two germline ends. CDR3 in DNA: TGTGCCAGTAGTATCGGACAGAGCACAGATACGCAGTATTTT. The encoded protein is CASSIGQSTDTQYF.

This chain connects TRBV11-3 to TRBJ2-7, with 10 bases matching TRBD2. The CDR3 extends over 16 amino acids. The V gene end was trimmed by 1 base and the J gene end by 6 bases; junction bases not matched to a gene: 9. CDR1 SGHNT and CDR2 YENEEA come from the germline V gene. The CDR3 DNA is TGTGCCAGCAGCTTAGCGGTTCTAGCGGGAGTCCGCGAGCAGTACTTC. Encoded protein: CASSLAVLAGVREQYF. Full variable domain (remainder filled in from reference TRBV11-3 and TRBJ2-7): EAGVVQSPRYKIIEKKQPVAFWCNPISGHNTLYWYLQNLGQGPELLIRYENEEAVDDSQLPKDRFSAERLKGVDSTLKIQPAELGDSAVYLCASSLAVLAGVREQYFGPGTRLTVT.

The chain is built from TRBV18 and TRBJ1-1; TRBD1 matches 7 bases. V trimming: 4 bases; J trimming: 9 bases; junction bases outside the gene matches: 11. This CDR3 region has 14 residues. Germline CDR1 reads KGHSH; CDR2 reads LQKENI. The CDR3 is CASSLGTAVHQAFF. The CDR3 coding sequence is TGTGCCAGCTCACTTGGGACAGCTGTACATCAAGCTTTCTTT.

With regard to this clone: Other DNA variants within this sample encode the same CDR3. The chain carries TRBV27 and TRBJ2-3; D is perhaps TRBD2 (6 bases). Trimming shortened V by 4 bases and J by 1 base, and 6 bases separated the two germline ends. This CDR3 region has 13 residues. CDR1 and CDR2 from the germline V gene are MNHEY and SMNVEV (reference sequence). Written as DNA, the CDR3 is TGTGCCAGCAGTTGGGGGGGCACAGATACGCAGTATTTT. Translating gives CASSWGGTDTQYF.

The chain couples TRBV6-5 to TRBJ2-5, with TRBD2 as a possible D gene (7 bases). The germline V gene has CDR1 MNHEY and CDR2 SVGAGI. The CDR3 runs to 14 residues. Trimming removed 7 bases at V and 6 bases at J, with 18 bases between. The DNA for the CDR3 is TGTGCCAGCACCTCCCCACGGGGGGCGAAGACCCAGTACTTC. Translating it yields CASTSPRGAKTQYF.

The DNA for the CDR3 is TGTGCCAGCAGCCCCCGGACAGGTCTCTACGAGCAGTACTTC. As protein: CASSPRTGLYEQYF. The chain employs TRBV7-9 and TRBJ2-7; 7 bases fit TRBD1. The CDR3 spans 14 residues. With 5 bases clipped from V and 3 bases from J, the junction kept 7 bases outside the gene matches. CDR1 and CDR2 (germline): SEHNR, FQNEAQ (reference sequence).

The chain employs TRBV27 and TRBJ2-1; 8 nucleotides agree with TRBD1. Per the germline V gene, CDR1 is MNHEY and CDR2 is SMNVEV (reference sequence). J gave up 10 bases and V 5 bases, and 10 bases lay outside the gene matches. CDR3 length: 14 residues. The CDR3 spells CASSIGRGRPEQFF. For the CDR3, the DNA is TGTGCCAGCAGTATTGGCAGGGGGCGACCCGAGCAGTTCTTC.

The rearrangement joins TRBV3-1 (or the pseudogene TRBV3-2) to TRBJ1-5; tentatively, D is TRBD1 (5 bases). V lost 1 base and J 6 bases, leaving 13 bases between the germline ends. The CDR3 is made up of 15 amino acids. The germline CDR1 and CDR2 sequences are LGHDT and YNNKEL (reference sequence). This CDR3 is CASSQGAVGVQPQHF. DNA for the CDR3: TGTGCCAGCAGCCAAGGGGCAGTAGGGGTTCAGCCCCAGCATTTT.

This chain links TRBV13 with TRBJ2-7; D is unclear. The ends were cut back, 4 bases at V and 7 bases at J, with 8 bases in the middle. CDR1 is PRHDT and CDR2 is FYEKMQ in the germline V gene (reference sequence). The CDR3 runs 11 residues. The CDR3 nucleotides read TGTGCCAGCAGCTCTAGAATGGAGCAGTACTTC. It specifies CASSSRMEQYF.

Remarks on this clone: The sample contains more than one DNA sequence encoding this CDR3. The chain combines TRBV5-1 with TRBJ1-1, with a possible D match to TRBD1 (6 bases). The CDR3 covers 13 residues. Trimming took 4 bases from V and 2 from J, leaving 9 bases between them. Germline values: CDR1 SGHRS, CDR2 YFSETQ. The CDR3, as DNA: TGCGCCAGCAGCCCGACAGGTAACACTGAAGCTTTCTTT. Amino acid sequence: CASSPTGNTEAFF. The full variable domain, its missing parts supplied by reference TRBV5-1 and TRBJ1-1, is KAGVTQTPRYLIKTRGQQVTLSCSPISGHRSVSWYQQTPGQGLQFLFEYFSETQRNKGNFPGRFSGRQFSNSRSEMNVSTLELGDSALYLCASSPTGNTEAFFGQGTRLTVV.